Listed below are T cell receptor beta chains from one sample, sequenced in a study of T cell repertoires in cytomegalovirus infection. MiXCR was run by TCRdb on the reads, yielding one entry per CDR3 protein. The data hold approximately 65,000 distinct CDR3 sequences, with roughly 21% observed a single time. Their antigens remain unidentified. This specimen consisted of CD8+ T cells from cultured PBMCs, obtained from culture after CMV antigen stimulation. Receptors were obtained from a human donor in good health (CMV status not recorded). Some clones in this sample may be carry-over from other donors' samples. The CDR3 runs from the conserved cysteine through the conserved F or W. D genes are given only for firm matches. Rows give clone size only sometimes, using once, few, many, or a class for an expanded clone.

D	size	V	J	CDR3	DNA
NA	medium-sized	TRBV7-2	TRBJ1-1	CASRTGQNTEAFF	TGTGCCAGCAGGACAGGACAAAACACTGAAGCTTTCTTT
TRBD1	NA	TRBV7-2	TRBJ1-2	CATTGDPLGYTF	TGTGCCACGACAGGGGACCCGTTGGGCTACACCTTC
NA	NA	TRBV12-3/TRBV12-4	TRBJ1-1	CASSGKLGNTEAFF	TGTGCCAGCAGCGGAAAACTAGGGAACACTGAAGCTTTCTTT
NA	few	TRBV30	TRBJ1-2	CAWRFHLTEQYGYTF	TGTGCCTGGAGGTTCCATCTGACAGAACAGTATGGCTACACCTTC
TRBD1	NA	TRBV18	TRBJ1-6	CASTDRGNSPLHF	TGTGCCAGCACGGACAGGGGTAATTCACCCCTCCACTTT
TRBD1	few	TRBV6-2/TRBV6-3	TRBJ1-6	CASSWRGLNSPLHF	TGTGCCAGCAGTTGGAGGGGGCTAAATTCACCCCTCCACTTT
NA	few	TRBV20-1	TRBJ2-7	CSAMYSSYEQYF	TGCAGTGCTATGTACTCGTCCTACGAGCAGTACTTC
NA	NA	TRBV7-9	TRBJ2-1	CASSSTGRPTYNEQFF	TGTGCCAGCAGCTCAACGGGGCGCCCGACCTACAATGAGCAGTTCTTC
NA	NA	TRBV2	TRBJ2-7	CASSELGASSYEQYF	TGTGCCAGCAGTGAACTGGGGGCAAGCTCCTACGAGCAGTACTTC
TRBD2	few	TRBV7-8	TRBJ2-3	CASSHESSGGGTDTQYF	TGTGCCAGCAGCCACGAGTCGAGCGGGGGGGGCACAGATACGCAGTATTTT
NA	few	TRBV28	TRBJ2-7	CASTSRTDWTYEQYF	TGTGCCAGCACCAGTAGGACGGACTGGACCTACGAGCAGTACTTC
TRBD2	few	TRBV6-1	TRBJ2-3	CASRGGSGTSPDTQYF	TGTGCCAGCAGGGGGGGGTCCGGGACTAGTCCTGATACGCAGTATTTT
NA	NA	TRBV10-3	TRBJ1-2	CAISESSADLYGYTF	TGTGCCATCAGTGAGTCCTCGGCGGACCTCTATGGCTACACCTTC
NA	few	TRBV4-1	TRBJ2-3	CASSQDSGDGTDTQYF	TGCGCCAGCAGCCAAGATTCCGGGGACGGCACAGATACGCAGTATTTT
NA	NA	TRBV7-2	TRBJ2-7	CASSEDLGGDSYEQYF	TGTGCCAGCAGCGAGGACCTGGGGGGCGACTCCTACGAGCAGTACTTC
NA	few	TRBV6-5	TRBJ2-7	CASSSSGYEQYF	TGTGCCAGCAGTTCCTCGGGGTACGAGCAGTACTTC
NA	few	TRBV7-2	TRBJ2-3	CASSSAGRAADTQYF	TGTGCCAGCAGCTCGGCGGGCAGGGCAGCAGATACGCAGTATTTT
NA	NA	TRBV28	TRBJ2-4	CASSLTTVLAKNIQYF	TGTGCCAGCAGTTTAACGACAGTCCTAGCCAAAAACATTCAGTACTTC
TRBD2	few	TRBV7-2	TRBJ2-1	CASSGPTSGGPAEQFF	TGTGCCAGCAGCGGTCCGACCAGCGGGGGTCCAGCGGAGCAGTTCTTC
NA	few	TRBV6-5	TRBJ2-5	CASSYGGSLIKQETQYF	TGTGCCAGCAGTTACGGGGGTTCCCTCATAAAACAAGAGACCCAGTACTTC
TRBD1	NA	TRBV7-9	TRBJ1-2	CASSSGTGDSRFYGYTF	TGTGCCAGCAGCTCCGGGACAGGGGATTCTCGATTCTATGGCTACACCTTC
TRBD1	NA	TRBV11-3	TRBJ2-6	CASSDRGSGANVLTF	TGTGCCAGCAGCGACAGGGGGAGTGGGGCCAACGTCCTGACTTTC
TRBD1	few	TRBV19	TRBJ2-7	CASSMVQGAGYEQYF	TGTGCCAGTAGTATGGTACAGGGGGCGGGCTACGAGCAGTACTTC
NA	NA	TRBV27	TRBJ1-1	CASSFYLNTEAFF	TGTGCCAGCAGTTTTTACCTGAACACTGAAGCTTTCTTT
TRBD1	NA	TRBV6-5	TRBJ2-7	CASSQTGAEQYF	TGTGCCAGCAGTCAGACAGGGGCCGAGCAGTACTTC
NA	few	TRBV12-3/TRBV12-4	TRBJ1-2	CASSLASPAAGYTF	TGTGCCAGCAGTTTAGCATCACCCGCGGCTGGCTACACCTTC
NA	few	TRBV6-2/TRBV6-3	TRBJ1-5	CASSPRNQPQHF	TGTGCCAGCAGTCCACGAAATCAGCCCCAGCATTTT
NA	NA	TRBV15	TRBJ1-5	CATSRVGGNQPQHF	TGTGCCACCAGCAGAGTGGGAGGGAATCAGCCCCAGCATTTT
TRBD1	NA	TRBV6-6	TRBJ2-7	CASSYPGQGGEQYF	TGTGCCAGCAGTTACCCGGGACAGGGAGGCGAGCAGTACTTC
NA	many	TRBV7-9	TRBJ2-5	CASSLHRVLETQYF	TGTGCCAGCAGCCTTCACAGGGTCCTAGAGACCCAGTACTTC
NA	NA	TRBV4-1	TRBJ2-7	CASSPPNGTYEQYF	TGCGCCAGCAGCCCCCCGAATGGGACCTACGAGCAGTACTTC
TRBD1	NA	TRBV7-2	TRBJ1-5	CASSLEMGQGPNQPQHF	TGTGCCAGCAGCTTAGAGATGGGACAGGGGCCCAATCAGCCCCAGCATTTT
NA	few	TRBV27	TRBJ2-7	CASGKYEQYF	TGTGCCAGCGGGAAATACGAGCAGTACTTC
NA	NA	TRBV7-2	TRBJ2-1	CASSFYRVWAASSYNEQFF	TGTGCCAGCAGCTTTTATCGTGTCTGGGCGGCAAGCTCCTACAATGAGCAGTTCTTC
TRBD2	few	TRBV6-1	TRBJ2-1	CASSEAGGSYNEQFF	TGTGCCAGCAGTGAGGCGGGGGGCTCCTACAATGAGCAGTTCTTC
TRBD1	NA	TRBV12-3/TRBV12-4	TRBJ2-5	CASSSLSGDSALETQYF	TGTGCCAGCAGTAGCCTATCCGGGGACAGCGCCCTGGAGACCCAGTACTTC
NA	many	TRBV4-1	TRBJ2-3	CASSPVGKDTQYF	TGCGCCAGCAGCCCCGTGGGGAAAGATACGCAGTATTTT
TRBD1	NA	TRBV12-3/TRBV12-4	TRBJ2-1	CGRIRDRGRDEQFF	TGTGGCAGAATCCGGGACAGGGGGAGGGATGAGCAGTTCTTC
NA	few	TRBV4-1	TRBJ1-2	CASSQDSGTLYGYTF	TGCGCCAGCAGCCAAGATAGTGGCACGCTCTATGGCTACACCTTC
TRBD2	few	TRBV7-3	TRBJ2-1	CASSLPSGGYNEQFF	TGTGCCAGCAGCCTTCCTAGCGGGGGGTACAATGAGCAGTTCTTC
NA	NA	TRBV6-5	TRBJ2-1	CASSYSGARYNEQFF	TGTGCCAGCAGTTACTCAGGGGCCCGCTACAATGAGCAGTTCTTC
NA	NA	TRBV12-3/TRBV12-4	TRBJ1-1	CASTPLSGAAANTEAFF	TGTGCCAGCACCCCCCTATCGGGGGCGGCTGCGAACACTGAAGCTTTCTTT
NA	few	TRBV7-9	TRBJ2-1	CASSLAIGWEQFF	TGTGCCAGCAGCTTAGCGATTGGGTGGGAGCAGTTCTTC
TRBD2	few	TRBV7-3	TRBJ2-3	CASSPSGEGDTQYF	TGTGCCAGCAGCCCCTCCGGGGAGGGAGATACGCAGTATTTT
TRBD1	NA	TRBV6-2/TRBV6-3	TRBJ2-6	CASTSFRTGDGANVLTF	TGTGCCAGCACCTCATTTAGGACAGGGGATGGGGCCAACGTCCTGACTTTC
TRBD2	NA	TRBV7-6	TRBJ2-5	CASSLRILLSGGTQETQYF	TGTGCCAGCAGCTTACGAATTCTGCTTAGCGGGGGGACTCAAGAGACCCAGTACTTC
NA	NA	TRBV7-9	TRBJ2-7	CASSLVSDSYEQYF	TGTGCCAGCAGCTTAGTTTCAGACTCCTACGAGCAGTACTTC